This T cell receptor (beta chain) is drawn from a study of a mutant IDH1 vaccine in newly diagnosed glioma. This sample's time point: week 23, last vaccination. In every dose of vaccine, 300 ug of mutant IDH1 20-mer peptide was given alongside topical imiquimod. Germline CDR1 and CDR2: SGHDT and YYEEEE. V was pared by 3 bases and J by 2 bases, with 21 bases between. The CDR3 has 17 amino acids. Method: immunoSEQ multiplex PCR; TCRdb's copy keeps in-frame clones and lacks some. This table holds tens of thousands of clones, roughly 79% found once. Notes on the study in general: Vaccine-induced immune responses occurred in approximately 93% of patients.

Note on this clone: Its target is unknown. The sample holds other DNA sequences that translate to the same CDR3.

The clonotype comes from a woman aged 35 to 49 with glioma. Some clones in this sample may be carry-over from other donors' samples. V usage is TRBV5-6 and J usage is TRBJ2-7; either TRBD1 or TRBD2 may supply D (5 bases each). Material: PBMCs, obtained from a glioma patient whose treatment included an IDH1 peptide vaccine. Written as DNA, the CDR3 is TGTGCCAGCAGCTGGGGGACGGGTCGCCTAACTACCTACGAGCAGTACTTC. Its translation: CASSWGTGRLTTYEQYF.